The 11 T cell receptor beta chains reported below all come from one sample, sequenced in a study of T cells in Graves' hyperthyroidism and ophthalmopathy. From RNA transcripts, TCR beta CDR3 regions were amplified. In the first-round RT-PCR of the TCR CDR3, the HTBI primer set was used. TCRdb independently ran MiXCR on the multiplex PCR reads; one entry per CDR3 protein. The sample contains 530,000 or so distinct CDR3 sequences, around 24% of which appear only once. Sequencing used blood. These receptor sequences come from a woman in her 30s with Graves' ophthalmopathy.

This clonotype was found many times. The V call is TRBV11-2, the J call TRBJ1-1; the match to TRBD1 covers 9 bases. Germline loops: CDR1 SGHAT, CDR2 FQNNGV. The CDR3 consists of 17 residues. V lost 0 bases and J lost 1; bases outside the gene matches: 6. The CDR3, as DNA: TGTGCCAGCAGCTTAGATCCTTGGGGACAGGGGAACACTGAAGCTTTCTTT. Amino acid sequence: CASSLDPWGQGNTEAFF.

This clonotype was observed at least ten times. The rearrangement uses TRBV29-1 and TRBJ2-3, with D unresolved. CDR3 length equals 14 residues. Germline-derived CDR1 and CDR2 are SQVTM and ANQGSEA. Trimming left V 0 bases short and J 3 bases short, with 10 bases between. CDR3 coding DNA: TGCAGCGTTGAAGAATATGTGGGTACAGATACGCAGTATTTT. Encoded protein: CSVEEYVGTDTQYF.

This clonotype was counted many times. The CDR3 protein is CASSLSFADTEAFF. In nucleotides, the CDR3 is TGTGCCAGCAGCTTATCTTTTGCGGACACTGAAGCTTTCTTT. The chain couples TRBV7-9 to TRBJ1-1, with D unresolved. Germline V gives CDR1 SEHNR, CDR2 FQNEAQ (reference sequence). The CDR3 sequence is 14 residues long. The V end lost 2 bases, the J end lost 3 bases, and 10 bases lay between the germline ends.

This clonotype was seen ten or more times. This chain connects TRBV11-2 to TRBJ2-7, with D tentatively TRBD2 (5 bases). The CDR3 totals 14 residues. Per germline, CDR1 SGHAT and CDR2 FQNNGV. Trimming shortened V by 2 bases and J by 3 bases, and 11 bases separated the two germline ends. CDR3 DNA sequence: TGTGCCAGCAGCTTAAGCGGAGCGATCTACGAGCAGTACTTC. Translating it yields CASSLSGAIYEQYF.

This clonotype showed up just once. The V and J genes are TRBV6-5 and TRBJ2-7, with TRBD2 matching 8 bases. The CDR3 runs to 13 residues. Germline values: CDR1 MNHEY, CDR2 SVGAGI. The V gene end was trimmed by 4 bases and the J gene end by 6 bases; junction bases not matched to a gene: 5. The CDR3 DNA is TGTGCCAGCAGTTCACTAGCGGAAGTCGAGCAGTACTTC. This codes for CASSSLAEVEQYF.

This clonotype has more than one count but fewer than ten. CDR3 amino acids: CASSPDQSRGEQYF. The CDR3 coding sequence is TGCGCCAGCAGCCCGGACCAATCGAGGGGGGAGCAGTACTTC. The rearrangement links TRBV5-1 to TRBJ2-7; the D gene is possibly TRBD1 (6 bases). The CDR3 contains 14 residues. Germline-derived CDR1 and CDR2 are SGHRS and YFSETQ. Trimming took 4 bases from V and 7 from J, leaving 18 bases between them.

This clonotype was recorded many times. The chain joins TRBV6-1 to TRBJ2-3; a possible D gene is TRBD1 (5 bases). The germline V gene has CDR1 MNHNS and CDR2 SASEGT. The CDR3 is 15 residues long. The V gene lost 3 bases and the J gene lost 1 base, with 11 bases spanning the gap. The CDR3 DNA is TGTGCCAGCAGTGACCCCGACAGCCGCACAGATACGCAGTATTTT. Translated, it gives CASSDPDSRTDTQYF.

This clonotype was seen ten or more times. The chain recombines TRBV2 with TRBJ2-5; D is uncertain. The length of the CDR3 is 14 residues. The germline V gene has CDR1 SNHLY and CDR2 FYNNEI. The V and J ends lost 3 bases and 5 bases respectively, with 13 bases between them. The CDR3 loop reads CASSDLRRWETQYF. For the CDR3, the DNA is TGTGCCAGCAGTGATTTACGGCGTTGGGAGACCCAGTACTTC.

At least ten counts were recorded for this clonotype. This chain connects TRBV2 to TRBJ2-7; perhaps TRBD2 as D (5 bases). The V end was cut by 4 bases, the J end by 2 bases, with 9 bases between. Germline V gene lookup returns CDR1 SNHLY and CDR2 FYNNEI. This CDR3 comprises 13 residues. The chain's CDR3 is CASSAKLAYEQYF. The DNA of the CDR3 is TGTGCCAGCAGTGCTAAACTAGCCTACGAGCAGTACTTC.

This clonotype showed up many times. CDR3 amino acids: CASSRWDRVSYTF. Here the CDR3 DNA reads TGTGCCAGCAGCCGCTGGGACAGGGTCTCCTACACCTTC. The rearrangement links TRBV6-2 or TRBV6-3 to TRBJ1-2, with 9 bases aligning to TRBD1. CDR3 length: 13 residues. Germline CDR1 is MNHEY and CDR2 is SVGEGT. The J segment lost 10 bases and the V segment lost 6 bases, leaving 9 bases of the junction unmatched.

This clonotype was recorded many times. J is TRBJ1-1 and V is TRBV7-8; tentatively, D is TRBD1 (6 bases). V lost 2 bases to trimming and J lost 3 bases, with 7 bases between them. CDR3 length: 13 residues. Germline-derived CDR1 and CDR2 are SGHVS and FQNEAQ. The CDR3 spells CASSLSGDTEAFF. The CDR3 nucleotides are TGTGCCAGCAGCTTATCAGGGGACACTGAAGCTTTCTTT.